This TCR beta chain was captured by sequencing in a study of cytomegalovirus exposure and HLA in healthy donors. Among the 110 or so subjects of the validation cohort, separate from the roughly 700-subject first cohort, were the donors. TCRdb's table, derived via immunoSEQ multiplex PCR, lists solely in-frame clones and lacks some. The sample includes 150,000 to 200,000 clones, roughly 90% seen only once; the top ten take roughly 6%. Study conclusions and caveats: Some TCR beta chains (roughly 160 of them) were listed as cytomegalovirus-associated. Reports described diagnosis of cytomegalovirus status by the classifier as highly specific and sensitive.

Germline loops: CDR1 GTSNPN, CDR2 SVGIG (reference sequence). The CDR3 runs 14 residues. V trimming: 0 bases; J trimming: 7 bases; junction bases outside the gene matches: 5. This clone occurred a few times. Antigen: not known. The sample taken for sequencing was PBMCs. The origin of this receptor is a woman in her 30s in good health and CMV-seronegative. The chain joins TRBV30 to TRBJ1-5; 8 nucleotides match TRBD1. The CDR3 here is CAWSVQGGGQPQHF. In DNA form, the CDR3 reads TGTGCCTGGAGTGTACAGGGGGGCGGACAGCCCCAGCATTTT. Together with reference TRBV30 and TRBJ1-5, the CDR3 gives the full variable domain: SQTIHQWPATLVQPVGSPLSLECTVEGTSNPNLYWYRQAAGRGLQLLFYSVGIGQISSEVPQNLSASRPQDRQFILSSKKLLLSDSGFYLCAWSVQGGGQPQHFGDGTRLSIL.